This T cell receptor beta chain was retrieved from a study of Tregs in tolerant kidney transplant recipients. Findings of the study overall: Few patients were studied, so findings need validation in larger groups.

The nonmyeloablative bone marrow transplants came from related graft donors, with transient mixed chimerism. The protocol was immunoSEQ multiplex PCR, while the TCRdb copy is restricted to in-frame clones and leaves out a portion. Here the sample spans about 52,000 clones, around 93% being singletons. The CDR3 totals 15 residues. Germline V CDR1 and CDR2: SGHTA, FQGNSA. The V and J ends lost 5 bases and 1 base respectively, with 14 bases between them. Notes on this clone: Its specificity is not known.

The sequence derives from a human patient who received a combined kidney and bone marrow transplant. Some of these T cells may belong to the graft donor. This specimen consisted of CD8+ T cells from blood (PBMCs), obtained 24 months after the transplant. The J gene is TRBJ1-1, the V gene TRBV7-2; D gene ambiguous. CDR3 coding DNA: TGTGCCAGCAGCCTAGGATCGTACAAGAACACTGAAGCTTTCTTT. As protein: CASSLGSYKNTEAFF. Full variable domain (missing parts from reference TRBV7-2 and TRBJ1-1): GAGVSQSPSNKVTEKGKDVELRCDPISGHTALYWYRQSLGQGLEFLIYFQGNSAPDKSGLPSDRFSAERTGGSVSTLTIQRTQQEDSAVYLCASSLGSYKNTEAFFGQGTRLTVV.